One and the same sample provided the 10 T cell receptor beta chains below, sequenced in a study of T cell repertoires in cytomegalovirus infection. TCRdb independently ran MiXCR on the reads; one entry per CDR3 protein. The sample has around 270,000 distinct CDR3 sequences, approximately 9% seen once. The sequenced sample consisted of PBMCs. These receptors were collected from a human donor in good health (CMV status not recorded). Some clones in this sample may be carry-over from other donors' samples.

V gene TRBV20-1 combines with J gene TRBJ2-2; 10 nucleotides line up with TRBD2. This CDR3 comprises 16 residues. The V segment lost 0 bases and the J segment 1 base; nucleotides outside the gene matches: 2. The germline V gene encodes CDR1 DFQATT and CDR2 SNEGSKA (reference sequence). The CDR3 sequence: CSARDRTSGNTGELFF. The CDR3 DNA reads TGCAGTGCTAGAGATCGGACTAGCGGGAACACCGGGGAGCTGTTTTTT.

There are many counts of this clonotype. The rearrangement links TRBV7-2 to TRBJ1-1; no firm D call. Per germline, CDR1 SGHTA and CDR2 FQGNSA. This CDR3 spans 14 amino acids. The V gene lost 1 base and the J gene lost 5 bases, with 11 bases spanning the gap. This chain's CDR3 is CASSLGHMRTEAFF. As DNA, the CDR3 is TGTGCCAGCAGCTTAGGGCATATGAGGACTGAAGCTTTCTTT.

This clonotype was observed many times. This sequence joins TRBV19 and TRBJ1-5; TRBD1 matches 8 bases. The CDR3 has 14 residues. Germline loops: CDR1 LNHDA, CDR2 SQIVND (reference sequence). Trimming cost V 8 bases and J 6 bases; bases outside gene matches: 9. The CDR3 nucleotides are TGTGCCAGTCAGGACAGGGCCCTAGCTCAGCCCCAGCATTTT. It codes for CASQDRALAQPQHF.

This clonotype has a count of ten or more. This chain connects TRBV20-1 to TRBJ1-5; weak D call: TRBD1 (6 bases). The CDR3 is 16 residues long. Germline V lookup: CDR1 DFQATT, CDR2 SNEGSKA (reference sequence). Deletions cut 3 bases from V and 4 bases from J, with 19 bases between. The CDR3 DNA follows: TGCAGTGCTAGCAAGGGGGGAGGTGCGGGAAATCAGCCCCAGCATTTT. This gives the protein CSASKGGGAGNQPQHF.

This clonotype has ten or more counts. The V gene is TRBV12-3 or TRBV12-4, the J gene TRBJ2-7; weak D call: TRBD1 (6 bases). The CDR3 contains 15 residues. The V gene lost 5 bases and the J gene lost 3 bases, with 17 bases spanning the gap. In DNA form, the CDR3 reads TGTGCCAGCAGTCCGCCGGGACACCGAATCTACGAGCAGTACTTC. Encoded protein: CASSPPGHRIYEQYF.

Many counts were recorded for this clonotype. The chain couples TRBV7-2 to TRBJ1-2, with a weak D call TRBD1 (6 bases). This CDR3 is built from 14 residues. The germline V gene has CDR1 SGHTA and CDR2 FQGNSA. The V end was cut by 1 base, the J end by 8 bases, with 14 bases between. The CDR3 spells CASSLGVQGLGYTF. The CDR3 DNA is TGTGCCAGCAGCTTAGGGGTTCAGGGGCTGGGCTACACCTTC.

This clonotype was picked up many times. The genes are TRBV6-2 or TRBV6-3 and TRBJ2-7; maybe TRBD1 (6 bases). The CDR3 is 16 residues long. Germline CDR1 MNHEY, CDR2 SVGEGT. The V gene lost 5 bases and the J gene lost 1 base, with 18 bases spanning the gap. The CDR3 bases are TGTGCCAGCAGTCACCACCCTACGACAGGATCCTACGAGCAGTACTTC. The encoded protein is CASSHHPTTGSYEQYF.

This clonotype has ten or more counts. The chain employs TRBV28 and TRBJ1-4; D not resolved. In germline, CDR1 is MDHEN, CDR2 SYDVKM. This CDR3 region has 12 residues. V shed 3 bases and J shed 7 bases, with 6 bases lying between them. CDR3 protein: CASSFLSEKLFF. The CDR3, as DNA: TGTGCCAGCAGTTTTCTCAGTGAAAAACTGTTTTTT.

This chain links TRBV7-9 with TRBJ2-5; D possibly corresponds to TRBD1 (6 bases). The CDR3 sequence is 14 residues long. The V end was cut by 3 bases, the J end by 2 bases, with 10 bases between. Germline CDR1 is SEHNR and CDR2 is FQNEAQ (reference sequence). CDR3 coding DNA: TGTGCCAGCAGCTTTGGACAGATACAAGAGACCCAGTACTTC. Its translation: CASSFGQIQETQYF.

This clonotype was found many times. The J gene is TRBJ2-5, the V gene TRBV7-2, with TRBD1 matching 7 bases. The CDR3 has 16 residues. Unmatched junction bases numbered 17, after V lost 4 bases and J lost 9 bases. From germline, CDR1 is SGHTA and CDR2 FQGNSA. The CDR3 protein is CASSSTRGQAAAAQYF. The CDR3 nucleotides read TGTGCCAGCAGCTCCACCCGTGGACAGGCCGCCGCGGCCCAGTACTTC.